The 25 T cell receptor beta chains listed next were all sequenced from one sample in a study of Graves' ophthalmopathy and Graves' hyperthyroidism. The authors amplified TCR beta CDR3 regions from RNA transcripts. HTBI-primed RT-PCR formed the first round, and a multiplex PCR formed the second. Each CDR3 protein is one row after TCRdb ran MiXCR on the multiplex PCR reads. The table lists fewer than 600,000 distinct CDR3 sequences, around an eighth of them singletons. The sample taken for sequencing was blood. The receptors here all came from a woman aged 30 to 39 with Graves' ophthalmopathy.

The sample holds many counts of this clonotype. The genes are TRBV3-1 and TRBJ2-5; 10 nucleotides align to TRBD2. CDR1 LGHDT and CDR2 YNNKEL come from the germline V gene (reference sequence). The length of the CDR3 is 16 residues. Trimming at V came to 2 bases and at J to 2 bases, leaving 5 bases not matched to a gene. The CDR3: CASSQPRLAGQETQYF. The CDR3 bases are TGTGCCAGCAGCCAACCCCGACTAGCGGGTCAAGAGACCCAGTACTTC.

In this sample, this clonotype turned up a few times. This may be a read error: a much more frequent sequence differs by one nucleotide. The rearrangement links TRBV11-2 to TRBJ2-7; 12 positions agree with TRBD2. The J segment lost 3 bases and the V segment lost 5 bases, leaving 11 bases of the junction unmatched. This CDR3 has 17 residues. The germline V gene encodes CDR1 SGHAT and CDR2 FQNNGV. The CDR3 DNA sequence: TGTGCCAGCAGCGCAAGACTAGCGGGGGCGTTCAGCTACGAGCAGTACTTC. Its protein is CASSARLAGAFSYEQYF.

This clonotype was seen ten or more times. The genes are TRBV27 and TRBJ2-7; D is possibly TRBD2 (6 bases). Looked up from germline, CDR1 is MNHEY and CDR2 is SMNVEV (reference sequence). This CDR3 contains 15 residues. V gave up 10 bases and J gave up 1 base, with 20 bases separating them. CDR3 protein: CATQGPSGSSYEQYF. The DNA for the CDR3 is TGTGCCACCCAGGGACCGTCCGGGAGTTCCTACGAGCAGTACTTC.

The chain links TRBV19 to TRBJ1-1; 8 bases align to TRBD1. CDR3 length: 15 residues. In germline, CDR1 is LNHDA, CDR2 SQIVND (reference sequence). The V gene end was trimmed by 6 bases and the J gene end by 0 bases; junction bases not matched to a gene: 6. For the CDR3, the DNA is TGTGCCAGTAGACTGGACAGGGCTATGAACACTGAAGCTTTCTTT. The encoded protein is CASRLDRAMNTEAFF.

The V call is TRBV12-3 or TRBV12-4, the J call TRBJ1-1; 10 bases are shared with TRBD1. V lost 6 bases and J lost 5; bases outside the gene matches: 6. This CDR3 comprises 14 residues. CDR3 sequence: CASSRDRGLTEAFF. Written as DNA, the CDR3 is TGTGCCAGCAGCCGGGACAGGGGCCTGACTGAAGCTTTCTTT.

This clonotype was seen repeatedly, ten times or more. This chain joins TRBV3-1 and TRBJ2-5; possibly TRBD1 for D (6 bases). The CDR3 extends over 15 amino acids. CDR1 LGHDT and CDR2 YNNKEL come from the germline V gene (reference sequence). Between the trimmed V and J ends, which lost 4 bases and 1 base, there was a span of 13 bases. The CDR3 loop reads CASSRRTDSQETQYF. The CDR3 DNA is TGTGCCAGCAGCCGACGGACGGACAGCCAAGAGACCCAGTACTTC.

This clonotype was seen ten or more times. The chain has TRBV19 and TRBJ1-3; 12 nucleotides align to TRBD1. Germline loops: CDR1 LNHDA, CDR2 SQIVND (reference sequence). There are 16 residues in the CDR3. V lost 7 bases to trimming and J lost 4 bases; unmatched junction nucleotides: 8. Here the CDR3 DNA reads TGTGCCAGTACCACCGCCGGGACAGGGGGCGGAAACACCATATATTTT. Its translation: CASTTAGTGGGNTIYF.

The genes are TRBV5-1 and TRBJ2-7, with D perhaps TRBD1 (6 bases). CDR1 and CDR2 from the germline V gene are SGHRS and YFSETQ. The V gene lost 0 bases and the J gene lost 4 bases, with 11 bases spanning the gap. The CDR3 sequence is 14 residues long. The CDR3 spells CASSLGLGAYEQYF. The CDR3 DNA is TGCGCCAGCAGCTTGGGTCTGGGGGCTTACGAGCAGTACTTC.

This sequence joins TRBV11-2 and TRBJ2-2; 8 bases agree with TRBD2. Germline CDR1 reads SGHAT; CDR2 reads FQNNGV. This CDR3 spans 16 amino acids. After removal of 5 bases from V and 0 bases from J, the junction contained 5 bases not matched to a gene. Here the CDR3 reads CASSGLAGANTGELFF. CDR3 in DNA: TGTGCCAGCAGCGGACTAGCAGGGGCGAACACCGGGGAGCTGTTTTTT.

There are many counts of this clonotype. This sequence joins TRBV27 and TRBJ1-3, with D unclear. The CDR3 extends over 14 amino acids. Germline lookup yields CDR1 MNHEY and CDR2 SMNVEV (reference sequence). Trimming stripped 0 bases from V and 2 bases from J, with 5 bases between. The CDR3, as DNA: TGTGCCAGCAGTTTATCGGGGACTGGAAACACCATATATTTT. As protein: CASSLSGTGNTIYF.

This clonotype was counted many times. This chain links TRBV11-2 with TRBJ2-7; 7 bases match TRBD1. With V trimmed by 5 bases and J by 6 bases, 10 bases remained unmatched. The CDR3 sequence is 14 residues long. In germline, CDR1 is SGHAT, CDR2 FQNNGV. The CDR3 region has the DNA TGTGCCAGCAGCGTTCGGCGACAGGGCGGCGAGCAGTACTTC. Encoded protein: CASSVRRQGGEQYF.

This clonotype was observed a few times. The rearrangement joins TRBV3-1 to TRBJ2-5; TRBD2 is a possible D gene (5 bases). V was cut by 4 bases and J by 2 bases, with 14 bases left in between. CDR3 length: 15 residues. Germline V CDR1 and CDR2: LGHDT, YNNKEL (reference sequence). The DNA of the CDR3 is TGTGCCAGCAGCCCCTACGGACTGTCACAAGAGACCCAGTACTTC. Its translation: CASSPYGLSQETQYF.

As for this clonotype: One end of the junction fails to match germline, which may point to a read error. J is TRBJ2-2 and V is TRBV12-3 or TRBV12-4, with unresolved D. The CDR3 sequence is 14 residues long. The CDR3 coding sequence is TGTACCAGCAGCCCCCACCCGCTGGACGGGGAGCTGTTTTTT. It translates to CTSSPHPLDGELFF.

There are many counts of this clonotype. The V gene is TRBV20-1, the J gene TRBJ2-7; the D gene could be TRBD1 or TRBD2 (6 bases each). The ends were cut back, 1 base at V and 2 bases at J, with 12 bases in the middle. Germline loops: CDR1 DFQATT, CDR2 SNEGSKA (reference sequence). This CDR3 contains 14 residues. CDR3 in DNA: TGCAGTGCTAGAGGGGGAGGACAGACCTACGAGCAGTACTTC. Translated, it gives CSARGGGQTYEQYF.

Ten or more counts support this clonotype. The rearrangement joins TRBV6-5 to TRBJ2-7; perhaps TRBD1 as D (6 bases). Looked up from germline, CDR1 is MNHEY and CDR2 is SVGAGI. The CDR3 loop spans 13 amino acids. V gave up 6 bases and J gave up 2 bases, with 11 bases separating them. DNA of the CDR3: TGTGCCAGCAGATTAGGGGGTACCTACGAGCAGTACTTC. Translating gives CASRLGGTYEQYF.

In its sample, this clonotype was seen many times. The chain carries TRBV2 and TRBJ1-2; D may be TRBD1 (5 bases). This CDR3 is 18 amino acids long. Germline CDR1 and CDR2: SNHLY and FYNNEI. The V end lost 7 bases, the J end lost 1 base, and 25 bases lay between the germline ends. This CDR3 reads CASKPGAHHRVRNYGYTF. CDR3 bases: TGTGCCAGCAAACCCGGGGCCCATCATCGGGTTCGTAACTATGGCTACACCTTC.

This clonotype has at least ten counts. The chain couples TRBV20-1 to TRBJ2-5; the D is unclear. This CDR3 is built from 13 residues. The ends were cut back, 6 bases at V and 1 base at J, with 12 bases in the middle. Germline CDR1 is DFQATT and CDR2 is SNEGSKA (reference sequence). The CDR3 DNA is TGCAGTGCCCCCCCTGGCGGCCAAGAGACCCAGTACTTC. It codes for CSAPPGGQETQYF.

This clonotype was recorded many times. The rearrangement links TRBV18 to TRBJ1-2; no definite D call. This CDR3 is built from 13 residues. Trimming removed 6 bases at V and 4 bases at J, with 12 bases between. The germline gives CDR1 KGHSH, CDR2 LQKENI. CDR3 amino acids: CASSLTASYGYTF. CDR3 sequence (DNA): TGTGCCAGCTCCCTCACAGCGTCCTATGGCTACACCTTC.

This chain uses TRBV5-1 with TRBJ2-5; 9 positions agree with TRBD2. Per germline, CDR1 SGHRS and CDR2 YFSETQ. This CDR3 region has 15 residues. The V gene end was trimmed by 5 bases and the J gene end by 2 bases; junction bases not matched to a gene: 7. For the CDR3, the DNA is TGCGCCAGCAGGGAGGCGGGGGGGCAACAAGAGACCCAGTACTTC. It specifies CASREAGGQQETQYF.

There are many counts of this clonotype. V is TRBV28 and J is TRBJ1-3; D may be TRBD1 (5 bases). V lost 6 bases, J lost 4 bases, and 13 bases lay in between. This CDR3 is 14 amino acids long. Germline V gene data show CDR1 as MDHEN and CDR2 as SYDVKM. CDR3 protein: CASSPPGQGNTIYF. The CDR3 region has the DNA TGTGCCAGCAGCCCCCCAGGGCAAGGAAACACCATATATTTT.

The rearrangement links TRBV11-2 to TRBJ2-7; 11 positions agree with TRBD2. The J segment lost 4 bases and the V segment lost 1 base, leaving 9 bases of the junction unmatched. This CDR3 spans 17 amino acids. CDR1 is SGHAT, CDR2 FQNNGV, per germline. This CDR3 reads CASSLVGWSSGRYEQYF. The CDR3 region has the DNA TGTGCCAGCAGCTTAGTTGGTTGGTCTAGCGGGAGGTACGAGCAGTACTTC. Full variable domain (missing parts from reference TRBV11-2 and TRBJ2-7): EAGVAQSPRYKIIEKRQSVAFWCNPISGHATLYWYQQILGQGPKLLIQFQNNGVVDDSQLPKDRFSAERLKGVDSTLKIQPAKLEDSAVYLCASSLVGWSSGRYEQYFGPGTRLTVT.

This clonotype occurred many times. The V and J genes are TRBV19 and TRBJ2-7, with 7 bases identical to TRBD2. CDR3 size: 14 residues. Trimming removed 3 bases from V and 3 bases from J; junction bases left unmatched: 5. Germline V lookup: CDR1 LNHDA, CDR2 SQIVND (reference sequence). CDR3 nucleotides: TGTGCCAGTAGTATGGGCGCGGGGGACTACGAGCAGTACTTC. Its protein is CASSMGAGDYEQYF.

This chain uses TRBV12-3 or TRBV12-4 with TRBJ1-1; 7 bases are a match to TRBD1. J gave up 10 bases and V 4 bases, and 9 bases lay outside the gene matches. CDR3 length: 13 residues. This CDR3 reads CASSSRDSGPAFF. CDR3 DNA: TGTGCCAGCAGTTCCCGGGACAGCGGGCCAGCTTTCTTT.

This clonotype was seen ten or more times. The V gene is TRBV7-8, the J gene TRBJ1-5; no clear D. The V end lost 8 bases, the J end lost 6 bases, and 11 bases lay between the germline ends. There are 12 residues in the CDR3. Germline CDR1 and CDR2: SGHVS and FQNEAQ. The CDR3 DNA sequence: TGTGCCAGCTCTGACCGGGTTCAGCCCCAGCATTTT. This gives the protein CASSDRVQPQHF.

This clonotype was counted only a few times. V gene TRBV11-2 combines with J gene TRBJ2-5; possible D gene TRBD1, 6 bases. This CDR3 is 15 amino acids long. Trimming left V 5 bases short and J 5 bases short, with 18 bases between. Per the germline V gene, CDR1 is SGHAT and CDR2 is FQNNGV. The CDR3, as DNA: TGTGCCAGCAGCCCACTCAGGGGATTCGGTGAGACCCAGTACTTC. Protein product: CASSPLRGFGETQYF.